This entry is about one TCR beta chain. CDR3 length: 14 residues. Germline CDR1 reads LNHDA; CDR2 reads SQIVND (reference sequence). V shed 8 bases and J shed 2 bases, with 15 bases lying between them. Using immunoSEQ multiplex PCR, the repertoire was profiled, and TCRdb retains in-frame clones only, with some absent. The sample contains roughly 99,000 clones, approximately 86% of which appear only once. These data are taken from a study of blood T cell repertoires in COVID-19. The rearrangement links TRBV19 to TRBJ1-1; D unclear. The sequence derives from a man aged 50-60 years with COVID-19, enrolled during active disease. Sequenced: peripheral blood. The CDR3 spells CASLGVGPNTEAFF. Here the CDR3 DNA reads TGTGCCAGTCTCGGGGTTGGGCCCAACACTGAAGCTTTCTTT.